This T cell receptor beta chain was captured by sequencing in a study of B cell selection in AIRE deficiency (dated by TCRdb to between 2017 and 2020). Regarding the complete study: Researchers compared the TCRbeta repertoires of sorted blood CD4+ conventional T cells and regulatory T cells from AIRE-deficient patients with the corresponding repertoires from healthy controls. The TCR-sequenced cohort comprised roughly 5 AIRE-deficient APECED patients and roughly 5 healthy control donors.

Conventional CD4 T cells were sorted as cells that were CD4+CD127+. The control samples were obtained from healthy donors who were not related to the patients. Tconv and Treg cells for TCRbeta sequencing were sorted on a FACSAria flow cytometer. Sorted cells were collected into 5-ml round-bottom polystyrene tubes, and dry cell pellets were frozen at -80°C before sequencing. Regarding this clone: Its antigen remains undetermined. No base quality values were provided; no much bigger clone lies one nucleotide off.

Overall results and qualifications from the work: Approximately 30% of the Treg TCRbeta sequences shared among healthy donors turned up in patient Tconv cells, suggesting that Treg-biased clones are diverted into the Tconv compartment. Sequencing covered only TCRbeta chains, and approximately 37% of shared healthy-donor Treg sequences were also present in healthy Tconv, possibly due to differing TCRalpha chains. Among 3657 shared Treg TCRbeta sequences, 25% to 40% were shared exclusively by healthy donors and about 9.3% exclusively by patients, which suggests that Treg selection is less efficient in the absence of AIRE. Tconv and Treg cells from AIRE-deficient patients showed TCRBV gene usage, CDR3 length and TCR diversity similar to those of healthy donors. CDR3s were shorter in shared Treg sequences, reflecting a bias toward rearrangements that have few non-templated nucleotide insertions.

The immunoSEQ platform was used to sequence the TCRbeta chain. Per the source publication's procedure: When conventional T cell repertoires were pooled, patients gave some 100,000 distinct in-frame TCRbeta sequences, while healthy donors gave approximately 1.3x10^5. Treg TCRbeta sequences found in two or more individuals were defined as public, and these public Treg TCRbeta sequences were then searched for in Tconv repertoires. To test for differences between groups, Mann-Whitney U tests with Bonferroni-Dunn correction were run in GraphPad Prism 7.03. TCRdb retrieved this table from immuneACCESS and kept in-frame rearrangements only. Not all clones are present; in checked studies, unresolved V genes account for under half, and no reason is known for the remainder. The D gene and trimming were derived from the DNA, and the V and J assignments and clone size from that table. In all, the sample holds 23,000 or so clones, and roughly 95% of those were seen once. The top ten hold 0.24% of the sample.

The CDR1 and CDR2 encoded by the germline V gene are MNHEY and SVGAGI. V sheds 4 bases and J sheds 7 bases, leaving 14 bases between their ends. From the cysteine through the phenylalanine, the CDR3 covers 13 amino acids. Only the CDR3 portion is preserved as DNA: 39 bases, with reading frame beginning at the first base. The receptor was isolated from a human donor in good health. Here the chain combines TRBV6-5 and TRBJ2-7, with the D gene uncertain. The sequencing input was CD4+CD127+ conventional T cells sorted from PBMCs. The bases are TGTGCCAGCAGTTCCGGACGGCTGAGGGAGCAGTACTTC. Its protein reads: CASSSGRLREQYF.